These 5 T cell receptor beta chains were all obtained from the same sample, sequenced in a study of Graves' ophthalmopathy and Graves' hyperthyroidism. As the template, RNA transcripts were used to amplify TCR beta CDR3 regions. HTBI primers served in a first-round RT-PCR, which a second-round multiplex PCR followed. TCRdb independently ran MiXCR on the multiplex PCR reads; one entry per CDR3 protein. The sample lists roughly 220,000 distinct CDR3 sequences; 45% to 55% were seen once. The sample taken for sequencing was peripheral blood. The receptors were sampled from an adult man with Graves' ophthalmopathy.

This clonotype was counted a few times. The CDR3 nucleotides are TGTGCCAGCAGCCCATCAAGACAGGGCGGCAAAAAACTGTTTTTT. Its protein product is CASSPSRQGGKKLFF. The V gene is TRBV7-9, the J gene TRBJ1-4; 7 bases map to TRBD1. Germline assignment: CDR1 SEHNR and CDR2 FQNEAQ (reference sequence). There are 15 residues in the CDR3. Unmatched junction bases numbered 12, after V lost 5 bases and J lost 9 bases.

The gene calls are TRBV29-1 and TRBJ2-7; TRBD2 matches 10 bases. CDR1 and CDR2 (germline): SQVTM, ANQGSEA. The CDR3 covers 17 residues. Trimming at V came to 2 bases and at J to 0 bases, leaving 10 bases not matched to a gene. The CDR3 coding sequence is TGCAGCGTTGAATGGGCCCTTACTAGCGGGAACTCCTACGAGCAGTACTTC. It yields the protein CSVEWALTSGNSYEQYF.

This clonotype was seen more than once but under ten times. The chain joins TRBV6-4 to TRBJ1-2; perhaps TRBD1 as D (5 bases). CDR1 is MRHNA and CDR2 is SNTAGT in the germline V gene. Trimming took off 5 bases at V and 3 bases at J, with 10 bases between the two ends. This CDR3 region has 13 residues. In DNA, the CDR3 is TGTGCCAGCAGTCAGCAGGGTGACTATGGCTACACCTTC. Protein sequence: CASSQQGDYGYTF.

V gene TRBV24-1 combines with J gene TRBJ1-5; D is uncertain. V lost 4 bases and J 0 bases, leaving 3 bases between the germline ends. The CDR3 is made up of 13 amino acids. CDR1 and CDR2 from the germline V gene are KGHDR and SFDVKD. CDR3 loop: CATSEYSNQPQHF. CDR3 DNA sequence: TGTGCCACCAGTGAATATAGCAATCAGCCCCAGCATTTT.

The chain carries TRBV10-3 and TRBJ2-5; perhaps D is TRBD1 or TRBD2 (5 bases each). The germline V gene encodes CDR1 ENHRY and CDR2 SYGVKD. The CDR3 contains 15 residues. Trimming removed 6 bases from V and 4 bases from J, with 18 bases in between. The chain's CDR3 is CAISTWGSGVETQYF. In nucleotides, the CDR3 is TGTGCCATCAGCACCTGGGGCTCCGGGGTAGAGACCCAGTACTTC.